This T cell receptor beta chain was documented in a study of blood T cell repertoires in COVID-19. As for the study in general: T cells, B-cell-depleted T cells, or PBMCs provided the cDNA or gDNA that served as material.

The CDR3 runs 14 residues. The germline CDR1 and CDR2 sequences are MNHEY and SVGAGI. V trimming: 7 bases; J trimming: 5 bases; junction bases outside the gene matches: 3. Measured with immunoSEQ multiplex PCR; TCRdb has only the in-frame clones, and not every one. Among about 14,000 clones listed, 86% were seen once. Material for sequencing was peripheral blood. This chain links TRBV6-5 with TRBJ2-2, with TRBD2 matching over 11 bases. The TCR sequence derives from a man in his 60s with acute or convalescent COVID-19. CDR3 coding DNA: TGTGCCAGCAAGGCTAGCGGGAGGACCGGGGAGCTGTTTTTT. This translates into CASKASGRTGELFF.